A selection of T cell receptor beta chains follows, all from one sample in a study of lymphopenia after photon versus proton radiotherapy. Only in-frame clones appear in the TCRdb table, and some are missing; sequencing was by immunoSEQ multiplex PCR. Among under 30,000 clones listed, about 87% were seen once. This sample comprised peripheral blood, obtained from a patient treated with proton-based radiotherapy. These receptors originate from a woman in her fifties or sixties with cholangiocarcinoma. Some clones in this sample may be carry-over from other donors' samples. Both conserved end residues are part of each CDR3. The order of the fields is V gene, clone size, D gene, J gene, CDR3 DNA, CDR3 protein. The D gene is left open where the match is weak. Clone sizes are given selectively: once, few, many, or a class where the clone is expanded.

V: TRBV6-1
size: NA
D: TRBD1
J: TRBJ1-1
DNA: TGTGCCAGCAGTGCAAAGACAGGGCCGGGCACTGAAGCTTTCTTT
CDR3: CASSAKTGPGTEAFF

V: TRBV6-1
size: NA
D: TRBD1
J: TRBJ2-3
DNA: TGTGCCAGCAGTGAACAACAGGGGATAACCACAGATACGCAGTATTTT
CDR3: CASSEQQGITTDTQYF

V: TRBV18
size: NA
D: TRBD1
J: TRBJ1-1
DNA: TGTGCCAGCTCGCAGGGGGGCCCAGCGAACACTGAAGCTTTCTTT
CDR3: CASSQGGPANTEAFF

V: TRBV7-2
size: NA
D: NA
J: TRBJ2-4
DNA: TGTGCCAGCAGCTTCGCAGGGGACGGCATTCAGTACTTC
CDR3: CASSFAGDGIQYF

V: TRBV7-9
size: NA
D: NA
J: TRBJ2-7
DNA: TGTGCCAGCAGCCTGGCGGGGGAGCAGTACTTC
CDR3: CASSLAGEQYF

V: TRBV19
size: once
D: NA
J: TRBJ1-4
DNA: TGTGCCAGTAGTATTGGAACAACTAATGAAAAACTGTTTTTT
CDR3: CASSIGTTNEKLFF

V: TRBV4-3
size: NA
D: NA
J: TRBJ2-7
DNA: TGCGCCAGCAGCCATGAAACAGGCCTCCCCTCCTACGAGCAGTACTTC
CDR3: CASSHETGLPSYEQYF

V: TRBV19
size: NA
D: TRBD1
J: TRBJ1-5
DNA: TGTGCCAGTAGCACGGCGGGACAGTATCAGCCCCAGCATTTT
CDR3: CASSTAGQYQPQHF

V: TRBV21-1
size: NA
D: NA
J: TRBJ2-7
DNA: TGTGCCAGCAGCAAAGTAGCGGGAGACAACTACGAGCAGTACTTC
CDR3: CASSKVAGDNYEQYF

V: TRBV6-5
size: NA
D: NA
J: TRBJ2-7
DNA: TGTGCCAGCAGGCACAGAAGCGACGAGCAGTACTTC
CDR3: CASRHRSDEQYF